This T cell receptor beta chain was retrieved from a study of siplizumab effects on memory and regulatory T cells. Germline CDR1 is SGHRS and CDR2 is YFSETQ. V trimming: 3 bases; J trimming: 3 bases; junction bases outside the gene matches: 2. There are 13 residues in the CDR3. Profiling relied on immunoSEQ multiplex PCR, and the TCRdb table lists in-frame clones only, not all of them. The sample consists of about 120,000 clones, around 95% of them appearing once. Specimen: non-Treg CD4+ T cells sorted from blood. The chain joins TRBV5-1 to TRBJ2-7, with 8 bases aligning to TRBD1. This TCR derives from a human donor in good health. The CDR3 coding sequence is TGCGCCAGCAGCTCCGGGACAGGCTACGAGCAGTACTTC. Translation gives CASSSGTGYEQYF.